Each of the 15 T cell receptor beta chains below was sequenced from the same sample in a study of blood T cell repertoires in COVID-19. Clones were read by immunoSEQ multiplex PCR, and TCRdb kept only the in-frame ones, dropping some. The sample holds 200,000 to 250,000 clones, more than 65% seen once. Source material: peripheral blood. The receptors stem from a woman in her 40s who had recovered from COVID-19.

This sequence joins TRBV5-1 and TRBJ2-1; 8 bases are shared with TRBD1. This CDR3 region has 15 residues. The J segment lost 2 bases and the V segment lost 3 bases, leaving 4 bases of the junction unmatched. The germline V gene has CDR1 SGHRS and CDR2 YFSETQ. This CDR3 reads CASSYGQGPYNEQFF. Written as DNA, the CDR3 is TGCGCCAGCAGCTATGGACAGGGACCCTACAATGAGCAGTTCTTC.

The V gene is TRBV24-1, the J gene TRBJ2-2; 7 bases are a match to TRBD1. This CDR3 comprises 17 residues. V trimming: 4 bases; J trimming: 7 bases; junction bases outside the gene matches: 14. Germline loops: CDR1 KGHDR, CDR2 SFDVKD. CDR3 DNA sequence: TGTGCCACCAGTGAACTAGACGGGACAGACGGGGACGGGGAGCTGTTTTTT. Translated: CATSELDGTDGDGELFF.

The chain carries TRBV3-1 (or the pseudogene TRBV3-2) and TRBJ1-2; D ambiguous. CDR3 length: 13 residues. Looked up from germline, CDR1 is LGHDT and CDR2 is YNNKEL (reference sequence). V was pared by 1 base and J by 7 bases, with 10 bases between. The CDR3 loop reads CASSQASGGGYTF. In DNA, the CDR3 is TGTGCCAGCAGCCAAGCGTCAGGTGGTGGCTACACCTTC.

Only a few counts were recorded for this clone. V gene TRBV18 combines with J gene TRBJ1-2; 8 nucleotides line up with TRBD1. Germline trimming cut 2 bases from V and 4 bases from J; bases unmatched to any gene: 6. The CDR3 extends over 15 amino acids. The V gene's germline CDR1 is KGHSH and CDR2 LQKENI. The CDR3 DNA is TGTGCCAGCTCACCAGAGATGGACAGGGCCTATGGCTACACCTTC. This sequence encodes CASSPEMDRAYGYTF.

This clone was seen just once. This chain joins TRBV28 and TRBJ1-5; 12 nucleotides match TRBD1. CDR1 is MDHEN, CDR2 SYDVKM, per germline. The V gene end was trimmed by 7 bases and the J gene end by 3 bases; junction bases not matched to a gene: 7. This CDR3 spans 16 amino acids. CDR3 bases: TGTGCCAGCATGCTAGGGACAGGGGGCCTCAATCAGCCCCAGCATTTT. It codes for CASMLGTGGLNQPQHF.

The chain links TRBV7-9 to TRBJ1-1, with D perhaps matching TRBD1 (5 bases). Per the germline V gene, CDR1 is SEHNR and CDR2 is FQNEAQ (reference sequence). The CDR3 extends over 14 amino acids. Trimming left V 6 bases short and J 2 bases short, with 13 bases between. CDR3 coding DNA: TGTGCCAGCAGAAACAGGCCACTAAACACTGAAGCTTTCTTT. Translation: CASRNRPLNTEAFF.

V gene TRBV7-8 combines with J gene TRBJ2-2; possibly TRBD1 for D (6 bases). The CDR3 length is 14 residues. Trimming took 8 bases from V and 3 from J, leaving 13 bases between them. CDR1 SGHVS and CDR2 FQNEAQ come from the germline V gene. The CDR3 region has the DNA TGTGCCAGCGGGCCTAGACAGGACACCGGGGAGCTGTTTTTT. Translating gives CASGPRQDTGELFF.

The chain couples TRBV6-5 to TRBJ1-4; 8 bases align to TRBD1. The CDR3 consists of 14 residues. The V gene end was trimmed by 3 bases and the J gene end by 7 bases; junction bases not matched to a gene: 4. Per germline, CDR1 MNHEY and CDR2 SVGAGI. The CDR3 region has the DNA TGTGCCAGCAGTTATGGACAGGGAGGTGAAAAACTGTTTTTT. This encodes CASSYGQGGEKLFF.

The V gene is TRBV28, the J gene TRBJ1-2; TRBD1 matches 9 bases. This CDR3 has 15 amino acids. The germline V gene has CDR1 MDHEN and CDR2 SYDVKM. V shed 4 bases, J shed 5 bases, and the junction held 8 bases outside the gene matches. CDR3 amino acids: CASSSPGTGSYGYTF. In nucleotides, the CDR3 is TGTGCCAGCAGTTCCCCCGGGACAGGGTCTTATGGCTACACCTTC.

Points on this clone: This CDR3 is also generated by other DNA sequences in the sample. The rearrangement links TRBV2 to TRBJ1-4; D not certain. The germline V gene encodes CDR1 SNHLY and CDR2 FYNNEI. This CDR3 comprises 14 residues. Trimming took 3 bases from V and 4 from J, leaving 9 bases between them. The CDR3 nucleotides read TGTGCCAGCAGTGATCCCAGATTTAATGAAAAACTGTTTTTT. The encoded protein is CASSDPRFNEKLFF.

The V call is TRBV5-6, the J call TRBJ1-5; possibly TRBD1 for D (6 bases). The V gene lost 3 bases and the J gene lost 5 bases, with 12 bases spanning the gap. Germline values: CDR1 SGHDT, CDR2 YYEEEE. The CDR3 runs 14 residues. CDR3 sequence (DNA): TGTGCCAGCAGCTCACAGGGCCTTTATCAGCCCCAGCATTTT. It yields the protein CASSSQGLYQPQHF. The variable domain in full, with the rest retrieved from reference TRBV5-6 and TRBJ1-5, is DAGVTQSPTHLIKTRGQQVTLRCSPKSGHDTVSWYQQALGQGPQFIFQYYEEEERQRGNFPDRFSGHQFPNYSSELNVNALLLGDSALYLCASSSQGLYQPQHFGDGTRLSIL.

To note about this clone: At one boundary the junction diverges from the germline segment, which might be a read error. The chain is built from TRBV2 and TRBJ1-2; D uncertain. Germline V lookup: CDR1 SNHLY, CDR2 FYNNEI. The length of the CDR3 is 14 residues. The CDR3 region is CASSIQGGNYGYTF. In DNA form, the CDR3 reads TGTGCAAGCAGCATACAAGGAGGCAACTATGGCTACACCTTC.

V is TRBV18 and J is TRBJ2-3, with D possibly TRBD1 on 6 matching bases. Germline V lookup: CDR1 KGHSH, CDR2 LQKENI. This CDR3 has 13 amino acids. Deletions cut 6 bases from V and 5 bases from J, with 12 bases between. The CDR3 reads CASSRQEGDTQYF. CDR3 in DNA: TGTGCCAGCTCTAGACAGGAAGGAGATACGCAGTATTTT.

The chain has TRBV6-6 and TRBJ2-1; perhaps TRBD2 as D (6 bases). V shed 11 bases and J shed 5 bases, with 19 bases lying between them. Germline V gene lookup returns CDR1 MNHNY and CDR2 SVGAGI (reference sequence). The length of the CDR3 is 14 residues. CDR3 region: CASLRGLADNEQFF. CDR3 sequence (DNA): TGTGCCTCCCTGAGGGGCTTAGCGGACAATGAGCAGTTCTTC.

The DNA for the CDR3 is TGTGCCAGCAGTCCTAGCGCCGCCTATGGCTACACCTTC. It codes for CASSPSAAYGYTF. The gene calls are TRBV6-5 and TRBJ1-2; no clear D gene. In germline, CDR1 is MNHEY, CDR2 SVGAGI. This CDR3 is built from 13 residues. V gave up 5 bases and J gave up 4 bases, with 11 bases separating them.